This T cell receptor (beta chain) was retrieved from a study of control samples from healthy donors and cancer patients. Assay used: immunoSEQ multiplex PCR; TCRdb lists only in-frame clones, some missing. The sample has 150,000 to 160,000 clones; 85% to 95% are singletons. Germline CDR1 reads WSHSY; CDR2 reads SAAADI. This CDR3 comprises 17 residues. V was clipped by 0 bases and J by 8 bases, with 22 bases between them. This TCR was sampled from a middle-aged man in good health. The sample consisted of blood. The chain combines TRBV10-2 with TRBJ1-2; D possibly corresponds to TRBD1 (5 bases). The CDR3 DNA reads TGCGCCAGCAGTGAGTCGCGGGCAGGGTCCCCGTGGAGGGGCTACACCTTC. This encodes CASSESRAGSPWRGYTF.